The clone carrying this TCR beta chain was seen a few times. As yet, its antigen is unknown. The sample belongs to a study of blood T cells in healthy people across ages. Looking at the study overall: Through template switching, about one barcoded beta molecule was captured per two T cells, as measured in model experiments.

Study-level findings and limits: Diversity of TCR beta per million T cells declined in a roughly linear way with age. Diversity was higher, and naive CD4+ cells more numerous, in long-lived donors than in aged donors. One million T cells yielded diversity estimates that were considered underestimates.

The use of a sample-barcoded 5' primer and a J-beta primer mix characterized a second PCR of roughly 7 to 11 cycles. Each CDR3 protein gets one entry after TCRdb re-called the 5' RACE reads with MiXCR. The sample lists approximately 1,000,000 distinct CDR3 sequences; 45% were seen once. The CDR3 contains 15 residues. The V and J ends lost 6 bases and 3 bases, in that order; junction bases with no gene match: 10. Germline V gene lookup returns CDR1 DFQATT and CDR2 SNEGSKA (reference sequence). The sequence was obtained from a woman aged 60 to 75 in good health. The sequenced sample was blood. The V and J genes are TRBV20-1 and TRBJ2-1; TRBD1 matches at 8 bases. The CDR3 DNA reads as TGCAGTGCCGTACCTCGGGACAGGCACTACAATGAGCAGTTCTTC. Protein: CSAVPRDRHYNEQFF.